These 25 T cell receptor beta chains came from one sample sequenced in a study of response to subunit inactivated influenza vaccine. A single record per CDR3 protein comes from TCRdb applying MiXCR to the RT-PCR reads. The table includes about half a million distinct CDR3 sequences, roughly 27% detected once. The input for sequencing was CD4+ T cells sorted from PBMCs, taken around 5 days after vaccination. Source of these receptors: a man aged 50 or older who received an inactivated influenza vaccine.

The genes are TRBV29-1 and TRBJ2-3, with 10 nucleotides matching TRBD2. From germline, CDR1 is SQVTM and CDR2 ANQGSEA. V shed 7 bases, J shed 2 bases, and the junction held 6 bases outside the gene matches. The CDR3 totals 14 residues. CDR3 DNA: TGCAGCGGAACGCTAGCGGGGGTCACAGATACGCAGTATTTT. Its protein product is CSGTLAGVTDTQYF.

Only a few counts were recorded for this clonotype. In nucleotides, the CDR3 is TGTGCCAGCAGCTCTCGCTCCCTAGCGGGAGTCATGTTCTTC. Translated, it gives CASSSRSLAGVMFF. The chain is built from TRBV11-2 and TRBJ2-1; TRBD2 agrees at 10 bases. Germline V CDR1 and CDR2: SGHAT, FQNNGV. V was pared by 4 bases and J by 15 bases, with 12 bases of the junction left unmatched. The CDR3 has 14 amino acids.

This clonotype appeared a few times. The rearrangement links TRBV5-1 to TRBJ2-1; 8 bases match TRBD2. The CDR3 is 14 amino acids. With 4 bases clipped from V and 8 bases from J, the junction kept 8 bases outside the gene matches. Germline CDR1 reads SGHRS; CDR2 reads YFSETQ. This CDR3 is CASSPRPGGYEQFF. DNA for the CDR3: TGCGCCAGCAGCCCCCGCCCGGGGGGGTATGAGCAGTTCTTC.

The chain uses TRBV3-1 and TRBJ1-2; 7 positions agree with TRBD1. CDR3 length: 11 residues. CDR1 is LGHDT, CDR2 YNNKEL, per germline (reference sequence). Germline trimming cut 5 bases from V and 7 bases from J; bases unmatched to any gene: 1. This CDR3 is CASSWDSGYTF. CDR3 sequence (DNA): TGTGCCAGCAGCTGGGACAGTGGCTACACCTTC.

The chain employs TRBV20-1 and TRBJ2-7; no reliable D call. CDR1 DFQATT and CDR2 SNEGSKA come from the germline V gene (reference sequence). Trimming pared 1 base from V and 3 bases from J, leaving 10 bases between. This CDR3 contains 13 residues. The CDR3: CSARASRHYEQYF. Written as DNA, the CDR3 is TGCAGTGCTAGAGCCTCCAGGCACTACGAGCAGTACTTC.

V is TRBV29-1 and J is TRBJ2-1; a possible D gene is TRBD1 (5 bases). CDR1 and CDR2 from the germline V gene are SQVTM and ANQGSEA. V was cut by 4 bases and J by 6 bases, with 13 bases left in between. CDR3 size: 13 residues. The CDR3 nucleotides are TGCAGCGTTGTAAGGGGTCAGCCCAATGAGCAGTTCTTC. Its protein product is CSVVRGQPNEQFF.

This chain joins TRBV20-1 and TRBJ2-5; 10 nucleotides match TRBD1. The CDR3 is 14 amino acids. V lost 2 bases and J lost 4; bases outside the gene matches: 4. CDR1 and CDR2 (germline): DFQATT, SNEGSKA (reference sequence). The CDR3: CSARRGQGIETQYF. The DNA for the CDR3 is TGCAGTGCTAGAAGGGGACAGGGGATAGAGACCCAGTACTTC.

In its sample, this clonotype was seen a few times. The V gene is TRBV10-3, the J gene TRBJ2-7; D possibly corresponds to TRBD2 (6 bases). This CDR3 has 15 residues. Germline V lookup: CDR1 ENHRY, CDR2 SYGVKD. Trimming stripped 3 bases from V and 0 bases from J, with 12 bases between. CDR3 coding DNA: TGTGCCATCAGTGAAGACGGAGGGAGCTCCTACGAGCAGTACTTC. Encoded protein: CAISEDGGSSYEQYF.

The V gene is TRBV5-5, the J gene TRBJ1-4; D remains ambiguous. Looked up from germline, CDR1 is SGHKS and CDR2 is YYEKEE (reference sequence). Deletions cut 4 bases from V and 0 bases from J, with 13 bases between. The CDR3 runs to 16 residues. CDR3 nucleotides: TGTGCCAGCAGCCCCCGGTTAAAGGCAACTAATGAAAAACTGTTTTTT. Its translation is CASSPRLKATNEKLFF.

In this sample, this clonotype turned up many times. The chain links TRBV11-2 to TRBJ2-5; perhaps TRBD2 as D (5 bases). The CDR3 is 15 residues long. With 6 bases removed from V and 5 bases from J, the gap between germline ends came to 19 bases. Germline values: CDR1 SGHAT, CDR2 FQNNGV. CDR3 nucleotide sequence: TGTGCCAGCAGTTCGTCGAGGGCGGCACGGGAGACCCAGTACTTC. Translating gives CASSSSRAARETQYF.

The V call is TRBV7-2, the J call TRBJ2-5; a possible D gene is TRBD2 (6 bases). CDR1 is SGHTA, CDR2 FQGNSA, per germline. The CDR3 spans 14 residues. V lost 5 bases to trimming and J lost 5 bases, with 15 bases between them. CDR3 region: CASSARVGGETQYF. Written as DNA, the CDR3 is TGTGCCAGCAGCGCCAGGGTTGGAGGGGAGACCCAGTACTTC. Combining the CDR3 with reference TRBV7-2 and TRBJ2-5 gives the whole variable domain GAGVSQSPSNKVTEKGKDVELRCDPISGHTALYWYRQSLGQGLEFLIYFQGNSAPDKSGLPSDRFSAERTGGSVSTLTIQRTQQEDSAVYLCASSARVGGETQYFGPGTRLLVL.

The J gene is TRBJ2-5, the V gene TRBV20-1; 11 bases are shared with TRBD1. The CDR3 has 14 residues. After removal of 6 bases from V and 5 bases from J, the junction contained 8 bases not matched to a gene. Germline V gene sequence: CDR1 DFQATT, CDR2 SNEGSKA (reference sequence). CDR3 DNA: TGCAGTGCGGAGGGGACAGGGGGTTTGGAGACCCAGTACTTC. Translation: CSAEGTGGLETQYF.

Ten or more counts support this clonotype. The chain has TRBV5-5 and TRBJ2-2, with TRBD2 matching over 7 bases. Germline CDR1 and CDR2: SGHKS and YYEKEE (reference sequence). This CDR3 comprises 17 residues. J lost 1 base, V lost 4 bases, and 10 bases had no gene match. The CDR3 DNA follows: TGTGCCAGCAGCCTCCCATTGGGCGGGAGGAACACCGGGGAGCTGTTTTTT. Amino acid sequence: CASSLPLGGRNTGELFF.

In this sample, this clonotype turned up a few times. CDR3 DNA sequence: TGCAGTGCTACTGGCGAAACCTACGAGCAGTACTTC. Its protein is CSATGETYEQYF. This rearrangement joins TRBV20-1 to TRBJ2-7; D uncertain. The CDR3 is made up of 12 amino acids. V lost 4 bases and J lost 2, with 9 bases in between. In germline, CDR1 is DFQATT, CDR2 SNEGSKA (reference sequence).

This chain joins TRBV15 and TRBJ2-1; the D call may be TRBD1 or TRBD2 (5 bases each). The CDR3 is made up of 17 amino acids. Germline CDR1 LNHNV, CDR2 YYDKDF (reference sequence). V lost 0 bases to trimming and J lost 4 bases, with 16 bases between them. DNA for the CDR3: TGTGCCACCAGCAGAGATTGGAAGGGGACCCTTTACAATGAGCAGTTCTTC. Protein: CATSRDWKGTLYNEQFF.

This sequence joins TRBV9 and TRBJ2-3; 8 bases agree with TRBD1. J gave up 0 bases and V 4 bases, and 7 bases lay outside the gene matches. The germline V gene encodes CDR1 SGDLS and CDR2 YYNGEE. This CDR3 region has 16 residues. DNA of the CDR3: TGTGCCAGCAGCTCATACAGGGGGAAGAGCACAGATACGCAGTATTTT. Its translation is CASSSYRGKSTDTQYF.

The chain uses TRBV12-3 or TRBV12-4 and TRBJ1-6, with D tentatively TRBD1 (6 bases). Trimming stripped 4 bases from V and 5 bases from J, with 12 bases between. This CDR3 has 15 residues. CDR3 DNA: TGTGCCAGCAGTTGGGGGGGACATAATAATTCACCCCTCCACTTT. Translated: CASSWGGHNNSPLHF.

This clonotype has a handful of counts. J is TRBJ2-3 and V is TRBV20-1, with unresolved D. The CDR3 loop spans 14 amino acids. Germline CDR1 DFQATT, CDR2 SNEGSKA (reference sequence). Trimming removed 2 bases from V and 0 bases from J, with 9 bases in between. The CDR3 coding sequence is TGCAGTGCTAGACTGGTGGAAAGCACAGATACGCAGTATTTT. Protein sequence: CSARLVESTDTQYF.

This rearrangement joins TRBV5-6 to TRBJ2-5; D ambiguous. The V gene lost 5 bases and the J gene lost 4 bases, with 18 bases spanning the gap. The CDR3 has 15 amino acids. The germline CDR1 and CDR2 sequences are SGHDT and YYEEEE. CDR3 loop: CASRSGPSDGETQYF. The CDR3 DNA reads TGTGCCAGCAGATCGGGCCCCTCTGACGGAGAGACCCAGTACTTC.

This clonotype occurred a few times. The chain has TRBV20-1 and TRBJ2-5, with TRBD2 matching 9 bases. The CDR3 runs to 14 residues. V trimming: 1 base; J trimming: 5 bases; junction bases outside the gene matches: 5. Germline CDR1 reads DFQATT; CDR2 reads SNEGSKA (reference sequence). As DNA, the CDR3 is TGCAGTGCTAGAGTGGCGGGAGGGCCCGAGACCCAGTACTTC. It codes for CSARVAGGPETQYF.

The chain links TRBV12-3 or TRBV12-4 to TRBJ2-2; 10 nucleotides line up with TRBD1. The CDR3 has 17 amino acids. V lost 0 bases, J lost 5 bases, and 6 bases stayed unmatched. The CDR3 nucleotides read TGTGCCAGCAGTTTAGCGCGGGACAGGGGAAGTACCGGGGAGCTGTTTTTT. It translates to CASSLARDRGSTGELFF.

The sample holds a few counts of this clonotype. The chain employs TRBV5-1 and TRBJ2-3, with 10 bases fitting TRBD1. CDR3 length equals 14 residues. J was trimmed by 7 bases and V by 5 bases; bases with no gene match: 7. The V gene's germline CDR1 is SGHRS and CDR2 YFSETQ. CDR3 in amino acids: CASSPRQGAYTQYF. For the CDR3, the DNA is TGCGCCAGCAGTCCCCGACAGGGGGCATATACGCAGTATTTT.

As DNA, the CDR3 is TGTGCCAGCAGAGGTTTCAATGAGCAGTTCTTC. This encodes CASRGFNEQFF. This rearrangement joins TRBV3-1 to TRBJ2-1; D not resolved. V shed 6 bases and J shed 6 bases, with 6 bases lying between them. The germline CDR1 and CDR2 sequences are LGHDT and YNNKEL (reference sequence). The CDR3 spans 11 residues.

The gene calls are TRBV12-3 or TRBV12-4 and TRBJ2-6; possibly TRBD1 for D (5 bases). V was trimmed by 4 bases and J by 1 base, leaving 14 bases between them. The CDR3 extends over 17 amino acids. The CDR3 protein is CASSSPRRQSGANVLTF. The CDR3 coding sequence is TGTGCCAGCAGTTCCCCCCGACGACAGTCTGGGGCCAACGTCCTGACTTTC.

The table lists this clonotype with many counts. The chain couples TRBV5-1 to TRBJ2-7, with TRBD2 as a possible D gene (5 bases). Trimming pared 0 bases from V and 4 bases from J, leaving 14 bases between. Germline CDR1 and CDR2: SGHRS and YFSETQ. CDR3 length equals 15 residues. Written as DNA, the CDR3 is TGCGCCAGCAGCTTGGCGGTCCAACCGGGGTACGAGCAGTACTTC. It yields the protein CASSLAVQPGYEQYF.